Presented here are 2 T cell receptor beta chains from one specimen sequenced in a study of blood T cell repertoires in COVID-19. Some clones are missing from TCRdb's copy, which holds only in-frame ones; the method was immunoSEQ multiplex PCR. The sample shows about 300,000 clones, 70% to 90% of them seen only once. Sequencing was done on a sample of PBMCs or T cells enriched from blood (not recorded which). These receptors were obtained from a young woman who had recovered from COVID-19.

The chain employs TRBV9 and TRBJ1-2, with 7 bases identical to TRBD1. Per germline, CDR1 SGDLS and CDR2 YYNGEE. CDR3 length: 15 amino acids. The J segment lost 8 bases and the V segment lost 0 bases, leaving 10 bases of the junction unmatched. The DNA of the CDR3 is TGTGCCAGCAGCGTAGCTTGGGGGACAGCCACGGGCTACACCTTC. It translates to CASSVAWGTATGYTF.

Worth noting for this clone: Its ends do not fully match the called genes, so a read error is possible. Other DNA sequences of this sample code for an identical CDR3. The V gene is TRBV9, the J gene TRBJ2-1, with TRBD2 matching 8 bases. Per germline, CDR1 SGDLS and CDR2 YYNGEE. The CDR3 runs to 16 residues. The CDR3 protein is CAPRVGGSGGGNEQFF. CDR3 nucleotides: TGCGCCCCCCGCGTCGGGGGGAGCGGGGGCGGCAATGAGCAGTTCTTC.